This TCR beta chain appears in the sequencing data of a study of blood T cell repertoires in COVID-19. Study information: Specimens from acute and convalescent COVID-19 originated in the United States, Italy and Spain.

Some clones are missing from TCRdb's copy, which holds only in-frame ones; the method was immunoSEQ multiplex PCR. The table records about 170,000 clones, around 79% of them present only once. Germline CDR1 and CDR2: LNHDA and SQIVND (reference sequence). The ends lost 6 bases at V and 7 bases at J; junction bases unmatched: 9. This CDR3 has 14 amino acids. The age range of participants was about 18 to 90 years, with residence in around 22 US areas. This TCR derives from a woman in her seventies in a cohort exposed to, infected with or recovered from COVID-19 (not recorded which). The chain carries TRBV19 and TRBJ1-5, with 7 positions matching TRBD1. The material sequenced was PBMCs or T cells enriched from blood (not recorded which). CDR3 residues: CASSTGNRGQPQHF. DNA for the CDR3: TGTGCCAGTAGCACAGGGAACAGGGGCCAGCCCCAGCATTTT. Full variable domain (rest looked up from reference TRBV19 and TRBJ1-5): DGGITQSPKYLFRKEGQNVTLSCEQNLNHDAMYWYRQDPGQGLRLIYYSQIVNDFQKGDIAEGYSVSREKKESFPLTVTSAQKNPTAFYLCASSTGNRGQPQHFGDGTRLSIL.